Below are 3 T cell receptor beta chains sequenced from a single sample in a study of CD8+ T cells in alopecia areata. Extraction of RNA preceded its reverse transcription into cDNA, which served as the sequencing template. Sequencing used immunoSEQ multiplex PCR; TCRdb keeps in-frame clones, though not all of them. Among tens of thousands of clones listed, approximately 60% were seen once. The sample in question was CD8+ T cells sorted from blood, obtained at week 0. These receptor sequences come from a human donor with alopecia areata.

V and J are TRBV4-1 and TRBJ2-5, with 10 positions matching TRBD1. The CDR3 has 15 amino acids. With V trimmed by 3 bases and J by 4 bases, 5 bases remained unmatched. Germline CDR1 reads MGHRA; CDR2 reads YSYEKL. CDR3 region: CASSHLTGGLETQYF. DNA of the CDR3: TGCGCCAGCAGCCACCTGACAGGGGGCTTAGAGACCCAGTACTTC.

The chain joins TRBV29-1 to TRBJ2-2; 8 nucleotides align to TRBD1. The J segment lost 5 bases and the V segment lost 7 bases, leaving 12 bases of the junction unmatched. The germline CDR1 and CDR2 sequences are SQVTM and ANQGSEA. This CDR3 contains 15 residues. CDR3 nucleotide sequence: TGCAGCGGTGACAGGGGCGACCGCCCAACCGGGGAGCTGTTTTTT. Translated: CSGDRGDRPTGELFF.

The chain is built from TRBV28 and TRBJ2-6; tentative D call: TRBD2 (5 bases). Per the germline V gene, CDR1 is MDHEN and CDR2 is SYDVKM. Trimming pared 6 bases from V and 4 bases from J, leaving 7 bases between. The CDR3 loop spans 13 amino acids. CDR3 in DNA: TGTGCCAGCAGGGGGAGAGGGGCCAACGTCCTGACTTTC. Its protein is CASRGRGANVLTF.